These T cell receptor beta chains were read from a single sample in a study of shared clonotypes between healthy human individuals. The assay was immunoSEQ multiplex PCR, and TCRdb's table has in-frame clones only and misses some. The sample holds about 2.2 million clones, around 93% seen once. Specimen: naive CD8+ T cells from PBMCs. The source of these receptors is a man between 18 and 29 years old in good health. Some clones in this sample may be carry-over from other donors' samples. Both conserved end residues are part of each CDR3. D genes are given only for firm matches. Clone size, where shown, is once, few, many, or a class for clones that have expanded.

v_call	j_call	d_call	clone_size	cdr3_nt	cdr3_aa
TRBV11-2	TRBJ2-1	NA	once	TGTGCCAGCAGCTTTTCCGTGGGCCTCAATGAGCAGTTCTTC	CASSFSVGLNEQFF
TRBV27	TRBJ2-5	NA	NA	TGTGCCAGCAGTTTTGGGGGGCTAGCTAGAGAGACCCAGTACTTC	CASSFGGLARETQYF
TRBV27	TRBJ2-7	TRBD2	NA	TGTGCCAGCAGTTTAGCGGGAGTCCCCGAGCAGTACTTC	CASSLAGVPEQYF
TRBV10-3	TRBJ2-3	TRBD1	NA	TGTGCCATCAGATCTACAGGGGGCGGAACAGATACGCAGTATTTT	CAIRSTGGGTDTQYF
TRBV27	TRBJ2-7	TRBD1	NA	TGTGCCAGCCGCTGGCAGGGGGCCGGACTGTCCGGTGGCGAGCAGTACTTC	CASRWQGAGLSGGEQYF
TRBV28	TRBJ2-7	TRBD1	NA	TGTGCCAGCAGTTTATTGGGACAGGGATCCGAGCAGTACTTC	CASSLLGQGSEQYF
TRBV27	TRBJ1-2	NA	NA	TGTGCCAGCAGTCCACTCTCCGGTTTCTATGGCTACACCTTC	CASSPLSGFYGYTF
TRBV29-1	TRBJ2-7	TRBD1	once	TGCAGCGCCCAGGGGGCGGGAGAGCAGTACTTC	CSAQGAGEQYF
TRBV11-2	TRBJ2-1	TRBD2	NA	TGTGCCAGCAGTCATATTCCCGGGACTAGCGGGATAGAGGATGAGCAGTTCTTC	CASSHIPGTSGIEDEQFF
TRBV28	TRBJ1-1	NA	NA	TGTGCCAGCAGTTTATGGGGGGCCGGGACTGAAGCTTTCTTT	CASSLWGAGTEAFF